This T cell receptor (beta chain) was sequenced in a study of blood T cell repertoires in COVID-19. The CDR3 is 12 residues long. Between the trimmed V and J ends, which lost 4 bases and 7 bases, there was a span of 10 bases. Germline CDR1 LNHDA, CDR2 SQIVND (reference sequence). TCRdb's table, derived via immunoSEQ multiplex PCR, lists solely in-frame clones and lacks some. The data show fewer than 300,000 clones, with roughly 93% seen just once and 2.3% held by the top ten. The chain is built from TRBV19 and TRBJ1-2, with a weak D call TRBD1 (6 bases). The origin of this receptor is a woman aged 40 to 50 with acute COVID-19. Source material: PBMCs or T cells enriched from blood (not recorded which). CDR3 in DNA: TGTGCCAGTAGTACCCTAGGGGGTGGCTACACCTTC. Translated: CASSTLGGGYTF.